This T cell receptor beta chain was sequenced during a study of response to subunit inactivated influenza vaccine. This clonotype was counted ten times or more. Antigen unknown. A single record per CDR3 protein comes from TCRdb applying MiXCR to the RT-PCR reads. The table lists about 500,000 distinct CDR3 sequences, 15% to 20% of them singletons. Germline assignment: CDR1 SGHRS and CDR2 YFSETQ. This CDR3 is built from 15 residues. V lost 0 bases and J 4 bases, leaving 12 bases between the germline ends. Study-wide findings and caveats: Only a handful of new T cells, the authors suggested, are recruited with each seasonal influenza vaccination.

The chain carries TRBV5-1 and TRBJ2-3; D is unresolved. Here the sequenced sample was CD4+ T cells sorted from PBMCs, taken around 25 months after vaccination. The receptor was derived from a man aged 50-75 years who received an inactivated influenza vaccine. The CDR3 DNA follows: TGCGCCAGCAGCTTGGACCCCACCCTGTCAGATACGCAGTATTTT. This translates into CASSLDPTLSDTQYF.